These T cell receptor beta chains were read from a single sample in a study of T cells in Graves' hyperthyroidism and ophthalmopathy. TCRdb reanalysed the multiplex PCR reads using MiXCR and keeps one entry per CDR3 protein. The sample consists of roughly 300,000 distinct CDR3 sequences, 15% to 20% of them appearing once. Specimen: blood. All receptors come from a woman aged 50 to 60 with Graves' hyperthyroidism. CDR3s include the opening cysteine and the closing phenylalanine or tryptophan. A D gene is named only where the DNA matches it firmly. The size field is filled for only some rows; it gives once, few, many or a size class.

j_gene | v_gene | d_gene | abundance | CDR3aa | CDR3nt
TRBJ2-1 | TRBV7-9 | - | many | CASSHQTPIAYNEQFF | TGTGCCAGCAGCCACCAGACCCCCATAGCTTACAATGAGCAGTTCTTC
TRBJ1-5 | TRBV6-1 | - | many | CASRGVGFRQPQHF | TGTGCCAGCAGGGGGGTGGGCTTTAGGCAGCCCCAGCATTTT
TRBJ2-7 | TRBV3-1 | - | many | CASSQTGNEQYF | TGTGCCAGCAGCCAAACAGGGAACGAGCAGTACTTC
TRBJ1-3 | TRBV12-3/TRBV12-4 | - | few | CASSLWNSGNTIYF | TGTGCCAGCAGTTTATGGAACTCTGGAAACACCATATATTTT
TRBJ2-1 | TRBV6-1 | TRBD2 | - | CASSPLGLAGGYNEQFF | TGTGCCAGCAGTCCCTTAGGACTAGCGGGGGGTTACAATGAGCAGTTCTTC
TRBJ2-5 | TRBV18 | - | - | CACSPQYSGQETQYF | TGTGCCTGCTCACCCCAATACAGCGGCCAAGAGACCCAGTACTTC
TRBJ2-1 | TRBV11-1 | TRBD1 | many | CASSWGQGARYNEQFF | TGTGCCAGCAGCTGGGGACAGGGGGCCCGATACAATGAGCAGTTCTTC
TRBJ2-3 | TRBV27 | - | many | CASSYSRATDTQYF | TGTGCCAGCAGTTATAGCAGGGCCACAGATACGCAGTATTTT
TRBJ2-6 | TRBV7-6 | - | - | CASSLRAEAESGANVLTF | TGTGCCAGCAGCTTAAGGGCGGAGGCTGAATCTGGGGCCAACGTCCTGACTTTC
TRBJ2-5 | TRBV9 | TRBD2 | many | CASSTTAGNQETQYF | TGTGCCAGCAGCACAACAGCGGGGAACCAAGAGACCCAGTACTTC
TRBJ2-3 | TRBV11-2 | - | many | CASSPGGQRTDTQYF | TGTGCCAGCAGCCCAGGCGGGCAGCGCACAGATACGCAGTATTTT
TRBJ2-7 | TRBV28 | - | many | CASSWPGPLGEQYF | TGTGCCAGCAGTTGGCCAGGGCCGCTGGGGGAGCAGTACTTC
TRBJ2-7 | TRBV27 | TRBD1 | few | CASGTVRYEQYF | TGTGCCAGCGGGACAGTCCGTTACGAGCAGTACTTC
TRBJ1-5 | TRBV5-1 | - | - | CASSLGDGGNQPQHF | TGCGCCAGCAGCTTGGGGGACGGGGGCAATCAGCCCCAGCATTTT
TRBJ2-7 | TRBV3-1 | - | - | CASSQPTSGQPYEQYF | TGCGCCAGCAGCCAACCCACTTCGGGGCAACCCTACGAGCAGTACTTC
TRBJ2-7 | TRBV12-5 | - | - | CASGLVLGSSYEQYF | TGTGCTAGTGGTTTGGTACTGGGTTCCTCCTACGAGCAGTACTTC
TRBJ2-1 | TRBV2 | - | few | CASIFGASPGYNEQFF | TGTGCCAGCATTTTCGGGGCTTCCCCGGGTTACAATGAGCAGTTCTTC
TRBJ1-5 | TRBV7-9 | - | - | CASSEENQPQHF | TGTGCCAGCAGCGAGGAAAATCAGCCCCAGCATTTT
TRBJ2-7 | TRBV20-1 | - | many | CSARVDYEQYF | TGCAGTGCTAGGGTTGACTACGAGCAGTACTTC
TRBJ2-3 | TRBV5-1 | TRBD1 | few | CASSPLTGAYSTDTQYF | TGCGCCAGCAGCCCACTGACAGGGGCTTATAGCACAGATACGCAGTATTTT
TRBJ2-5 | TRBV12-3/TRBV12-4 | TRBD2 | many | CASSLGSGAETQYF | TGTGCCAGCAGTTTGGGCAGCGGGGCAGAGACCCAGTACTTC
TRBJ1-1 | TRBV30 | TRBD1 | - | CARDRGDGNTEAFF | TGTGCCCGGGACAGGGGAGACGGGAACACTGAAGCTTTCTTT
TRBJ1-1 | TRBV18 | - | many | CASSPPLGFAEAFF | TGTGCCAGCTCACCCCCTCTTGGTTTCGCTGAAGCTTTCTTT
TRBJ1-4 | TRBV7-9 | - | - | CASSLGADRYEKLFF | TGTGCCAGCAGCTTAGGTGCCGACAGATATGAAAAACTGTTTTTT
TRBJ2-1 | TRBV4-2 | TRBD2 | - | CASSQEIGGSGGNEQFF | TGTGCCAGCAGCCAAGAAATTGGGGGGAGCGGGGGAAATGAGCAGTTCTTC
TRBJ2-3 | TRBV2 | TRBD2 | many | CASTTQRGSQGTQYF | TGTGCCAGCACGACCCAGCGGGGGTCCCAGGGTACGCAGTATTTT
TRBJ1-2 | TRBV20-1 | TRBD1 | - | CSARQLQGDPDYGYTF | TGCAGTGCTAGACAACTACAGGGGGATCCCGACTATGGCTACACCTTC
TRBJ2-1 | TRBV19 | - | - | CASSSGAGPNEQFF | TGTGCCAGTAGTAGCGGAGCCGGACCCAATGAGCAGTTCTTC
TRBJ1-1 | TRBV6-1 | - | many | CASRKAPGNTEAFF | TGTGCCAGCAGGAAGGCCCCAGGGAACACTGAAGCTTTCTTT
TRBJ2-1 | TRBV12-3/TRBV12-4 | TRBD1 | few | CASSWTGKYNEQFF | TGTGCCAGCAGTTGGACAGGGAAATACAATGAGCAGTTCTTC
TRBJ2-7 | TRBV20-1 | - | - | CSARERRAYEQYF | TGCAGTGCTAGAGAGAGGCGTGCGTACGAGCAGTACTTC
TRBJ2-3 | TRBV5-1 | TRBD2 | few | CASSVTSGGEDTQYF | TGCGCCAGCAGCGTGACTAGCGGGGGGGAGGACACGCAGTATTTT